This TCR beta chain is drawn from a study of CD8+ T cells in alopecia areata. The V end lost 3 bases, the J end lost 4 bases, and 11 bases lay between the germline ends. CDR1 SGHTA and CDR2 FQGNSA come from the germline V gene. This CDR3 has 14 amino acids. Isolated RNA was reverse transcribed into cDNA used as the sequencing template. Here immunoSEQ multiplex PCR was the method, and the copy in TCRdb shows in-frame clones only, minus some. The sample lists fewer than 110,000 clones; roughly 50% were seen once. The sample was CD4+ T cells sorted from blood. The TCR was taken from a human donor in good health. The rearrangement joins TRBV7-2 to TRBJ2-3; D possibly corresponds to TRBD1 (6 bases). This CDR3 reads CASSFMTGSDTQYF. DNA for the CDR3: TGTGCCAGCAGCTTTATGACAGGTTCAGATACGCAGTATTTT.